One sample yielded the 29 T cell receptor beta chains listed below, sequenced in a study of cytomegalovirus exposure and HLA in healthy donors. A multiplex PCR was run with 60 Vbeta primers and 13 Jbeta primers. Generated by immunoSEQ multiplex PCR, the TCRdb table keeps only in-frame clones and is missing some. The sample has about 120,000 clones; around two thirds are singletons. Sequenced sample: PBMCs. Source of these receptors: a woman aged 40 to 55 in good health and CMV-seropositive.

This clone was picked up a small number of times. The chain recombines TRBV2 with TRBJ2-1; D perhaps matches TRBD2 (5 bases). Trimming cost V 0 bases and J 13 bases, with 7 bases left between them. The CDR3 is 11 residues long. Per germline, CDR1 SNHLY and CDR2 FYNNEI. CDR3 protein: CASSEAGVQFF. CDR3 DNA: TGTGCCAGCAGTGAAGCGGGAGTACAGTTCTTC.

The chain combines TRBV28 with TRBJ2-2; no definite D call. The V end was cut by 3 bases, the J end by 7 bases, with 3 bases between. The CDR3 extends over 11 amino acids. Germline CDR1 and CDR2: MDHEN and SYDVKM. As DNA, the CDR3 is TGTGCCAGCAGTTTTTACGGGGAGCTGTTTTTT. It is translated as CASSFYGELFF.

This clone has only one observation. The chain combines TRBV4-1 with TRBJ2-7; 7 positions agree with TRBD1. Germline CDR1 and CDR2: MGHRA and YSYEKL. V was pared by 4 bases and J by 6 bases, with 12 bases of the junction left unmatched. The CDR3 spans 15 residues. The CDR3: CASSPDRTGPGEQYF. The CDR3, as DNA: TGCGCCAGCAGCCCCGATAGGACAGGCCCGGGCGAGCAGTACTTC.

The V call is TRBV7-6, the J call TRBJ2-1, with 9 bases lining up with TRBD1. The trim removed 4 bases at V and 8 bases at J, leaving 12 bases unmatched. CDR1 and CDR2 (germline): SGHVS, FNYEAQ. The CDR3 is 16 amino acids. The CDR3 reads CASSYVQGTGWDEQFF. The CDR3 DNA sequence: TGTGCCAGCAGCTACGTGCAAGGGACAGGGTGGGATGAGCAGTTCTTC.

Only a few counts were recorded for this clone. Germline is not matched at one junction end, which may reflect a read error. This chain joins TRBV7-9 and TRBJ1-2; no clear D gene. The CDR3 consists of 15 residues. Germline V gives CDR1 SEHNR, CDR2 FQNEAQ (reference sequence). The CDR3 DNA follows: TGTTCCAGCAGCTTAGATGTCAGTCTGGACTATGGCTACACCTTC. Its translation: CSSSLDVSLDYGYTF.

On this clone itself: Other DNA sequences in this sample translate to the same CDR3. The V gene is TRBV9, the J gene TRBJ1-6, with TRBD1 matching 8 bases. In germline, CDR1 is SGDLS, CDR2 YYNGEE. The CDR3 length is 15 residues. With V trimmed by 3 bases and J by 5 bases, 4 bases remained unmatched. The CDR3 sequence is CASSATGGDNSPLHF. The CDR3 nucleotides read TGTGCCAGCAGCGCCACAGGGGGAGATAATTCACCCCTCCACTTT.

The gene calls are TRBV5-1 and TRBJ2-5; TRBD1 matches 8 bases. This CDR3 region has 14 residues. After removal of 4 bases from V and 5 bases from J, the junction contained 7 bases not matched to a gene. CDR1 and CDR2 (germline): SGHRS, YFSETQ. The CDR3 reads CASSLNTGGETQYF. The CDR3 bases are TGCGCCAGCAGCCTAAACACAGGGGGTGAGACCCAGTACTTC.

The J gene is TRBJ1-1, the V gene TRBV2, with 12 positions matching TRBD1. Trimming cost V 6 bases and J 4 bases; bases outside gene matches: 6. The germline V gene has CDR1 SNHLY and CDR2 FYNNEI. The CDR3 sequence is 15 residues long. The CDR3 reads CASSGTGGSGTEAFF. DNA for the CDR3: TGTGCCAGCAGCGGGACAGGGGGCTCGGGCACTGAAGCTTTCTTT.

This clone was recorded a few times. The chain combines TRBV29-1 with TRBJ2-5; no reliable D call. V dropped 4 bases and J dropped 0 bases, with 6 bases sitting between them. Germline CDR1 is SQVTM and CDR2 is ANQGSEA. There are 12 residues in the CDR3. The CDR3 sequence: CSVVEYQETQYF. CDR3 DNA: TGCAGCGTTGTGGAGTACCAAGAGACCCAGTACTTC.

CDR3 sequence: CASSLDTSYEQYF. DNA for the CDR3: TGTGCCAGCAGTTTGGACACCTCCTACGAGCAGTACTTC. This rearrangement joins TRBV27 to TRBJ2-7; D may be TRBD1 (5 bases). Trimming shortened V by 3 bases and J by 0 bases, and 6 bases separated the two germline ends. Per the germline V gene, CDR1 is MNHEY and CDR2 is SMNVEV (reference sequence). The CDR3 length is 13 residues.

This CDR3 is CASSNQAGFGETQYF. The DNA of the CDR3 is TGTGCCAGCAGTAATCAGGCAGGGTTTGGTGAGACCCAGTACTTC. The chain uses TRBV6-1 and TRBJ2-5, with D perhaps matching TRBD1 (5 bases). V gave up 5 bases and J gave up 5 bases, with 18 bases separating them. Germline V CDR1 and CDR2: MNHNS, SASEGT. This CDR3 has 15 residues.

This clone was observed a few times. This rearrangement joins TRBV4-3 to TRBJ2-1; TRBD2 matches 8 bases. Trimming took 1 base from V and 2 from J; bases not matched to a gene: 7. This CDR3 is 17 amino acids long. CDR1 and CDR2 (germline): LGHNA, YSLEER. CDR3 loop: CASSQGASGSTYNEQFF. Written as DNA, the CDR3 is TGCGCCAGCAGCCAAGGGGCCAGCGGGAGTACCTACAATGAGCAGTTCTTC.

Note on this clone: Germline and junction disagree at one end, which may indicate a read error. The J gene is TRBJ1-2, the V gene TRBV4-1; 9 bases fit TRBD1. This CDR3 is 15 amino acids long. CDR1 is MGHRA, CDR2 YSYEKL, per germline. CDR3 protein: CAGSHAGTGNYGYTF. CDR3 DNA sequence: TGCGCCGGCAGCCACGCCGGGACAGGGAACTATGGCTACACCTTC.

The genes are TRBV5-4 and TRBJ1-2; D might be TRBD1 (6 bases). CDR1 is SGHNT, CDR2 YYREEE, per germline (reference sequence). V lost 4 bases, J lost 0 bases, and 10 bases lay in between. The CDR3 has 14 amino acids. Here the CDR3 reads CASSATGSNYGYTF. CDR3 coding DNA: TGTGCCAGCAGCGCGACAGGTTCTAACTATGGCTACACCTTC.

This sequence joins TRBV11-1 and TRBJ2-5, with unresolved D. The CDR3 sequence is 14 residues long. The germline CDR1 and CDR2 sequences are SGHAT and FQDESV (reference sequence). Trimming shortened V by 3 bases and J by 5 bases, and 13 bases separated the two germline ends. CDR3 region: CASSLGTVRETQYF. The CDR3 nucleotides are TGTGCCAGCAGCTTGGGCACCGTCCGGGAGACCCAGTACTTC.

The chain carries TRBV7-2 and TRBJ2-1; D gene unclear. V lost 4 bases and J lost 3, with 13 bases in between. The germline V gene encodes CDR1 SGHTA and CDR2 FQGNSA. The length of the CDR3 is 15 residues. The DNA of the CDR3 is TGTGCCAGCAGCTCTGACTCCCGCCTCTACAATGAGCAGTTCTTC. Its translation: CASSSDSRLYNEQFF.

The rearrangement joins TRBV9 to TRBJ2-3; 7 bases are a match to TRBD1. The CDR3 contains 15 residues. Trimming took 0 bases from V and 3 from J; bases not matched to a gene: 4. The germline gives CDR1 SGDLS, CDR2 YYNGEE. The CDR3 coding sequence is TGTGCCAGCAGCGTAGCTGAGACAGGGACAGATACGCAGTATTTT. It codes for CASSVAETGTDTQYF.

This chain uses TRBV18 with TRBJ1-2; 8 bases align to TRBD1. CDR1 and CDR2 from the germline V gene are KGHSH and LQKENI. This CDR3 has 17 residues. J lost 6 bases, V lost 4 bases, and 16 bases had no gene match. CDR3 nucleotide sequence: TGTGCCAGCTCACTCCGGGACAGGTGGGTCTCAGGTCATGGCTACACCTTC. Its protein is CASSLRDRWVSGHGYTF.

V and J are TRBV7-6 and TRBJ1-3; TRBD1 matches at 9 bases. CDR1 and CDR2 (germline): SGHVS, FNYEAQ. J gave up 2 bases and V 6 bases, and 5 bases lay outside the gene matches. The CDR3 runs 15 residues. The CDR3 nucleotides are TGTGCCAGCAGACCACAGGGGGCGGCTGGAAACACCATATATTTT. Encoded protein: CASRPQGAAGNTIYF.

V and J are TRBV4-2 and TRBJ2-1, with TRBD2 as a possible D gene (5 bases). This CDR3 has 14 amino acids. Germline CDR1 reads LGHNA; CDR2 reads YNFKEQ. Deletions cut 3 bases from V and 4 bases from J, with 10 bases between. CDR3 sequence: CASSQPLAYNEQFF. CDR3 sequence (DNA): TGTGCCAGCAGCCAGCCCCTAGCTTACAATGAGCAGTTCTTC.

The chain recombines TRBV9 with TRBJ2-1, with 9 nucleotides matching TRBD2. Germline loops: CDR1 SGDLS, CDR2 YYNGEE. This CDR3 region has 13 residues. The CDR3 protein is CAGGSGSTDEQFF. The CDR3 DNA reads TGTGCGGGGGGTAGCGGGAGTACGGATGAGCAGTTCTTC.

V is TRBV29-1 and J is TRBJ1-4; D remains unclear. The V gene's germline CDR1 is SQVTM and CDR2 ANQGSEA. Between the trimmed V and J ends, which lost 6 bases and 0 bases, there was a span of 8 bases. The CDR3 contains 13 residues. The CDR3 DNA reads TGCAGCGTGCGAATGGCAACTAATGAAAAACTGTTTTTT. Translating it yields CSVRMATNEKLFF.

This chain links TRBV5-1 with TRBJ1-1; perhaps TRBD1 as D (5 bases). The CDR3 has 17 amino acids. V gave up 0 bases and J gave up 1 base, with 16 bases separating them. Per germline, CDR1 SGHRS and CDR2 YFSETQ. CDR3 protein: CASSLEGFVVWNTEAFF. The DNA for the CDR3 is TGCGCCAGCAGCTTGGAGGGGTTTGTTGTATGGAACACTGAAGCTTTCTTT. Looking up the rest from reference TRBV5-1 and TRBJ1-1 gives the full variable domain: KAGVTQTPRYLIKTRGQQVTLSCSPISGHRSVSWYQQTPGQGLQFLFEYFSETQRNKGNFPGRFSGRQFSNSRSEMNVSTLELGDSALYLCASSLEGFVVWNTEAFFGQGTRLTVV.

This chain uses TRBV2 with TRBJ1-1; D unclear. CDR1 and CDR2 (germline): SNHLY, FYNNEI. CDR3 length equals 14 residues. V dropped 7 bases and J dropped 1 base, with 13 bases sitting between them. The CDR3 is CASTQMWQNTEAFF. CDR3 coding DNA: TGTGCCAGCACTCAAATGTGGCAGAACACTGAAGCTTTCTTT.

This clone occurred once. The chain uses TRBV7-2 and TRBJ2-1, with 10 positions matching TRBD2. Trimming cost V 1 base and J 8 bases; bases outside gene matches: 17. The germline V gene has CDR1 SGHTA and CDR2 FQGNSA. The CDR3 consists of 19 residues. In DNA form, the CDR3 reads TGTGCCAGCAGCTTAGTGGTGAGCGGGAGGGTAGGAGGTCGGGATGAGCAGTTCTTC. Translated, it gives CASSLVVSGRVGGRDEQFF.

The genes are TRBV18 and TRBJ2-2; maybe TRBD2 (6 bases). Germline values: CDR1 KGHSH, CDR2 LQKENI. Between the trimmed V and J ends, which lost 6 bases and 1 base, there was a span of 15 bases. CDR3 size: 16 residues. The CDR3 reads CASSQIGSGNTGELFF. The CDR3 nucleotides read TGTGCCAGCTCTCAGATCGGGAGCGGGAACACCGGGGAGCTGTTTTTT.

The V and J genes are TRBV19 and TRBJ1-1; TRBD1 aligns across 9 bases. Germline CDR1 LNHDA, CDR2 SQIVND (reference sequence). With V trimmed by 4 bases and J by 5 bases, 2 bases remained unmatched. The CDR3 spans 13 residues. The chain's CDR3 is CASSTDRGTEAFF. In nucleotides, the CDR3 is TGTGCCAGTAGTACCGACAGGGGGACTGAAGCTTTCTTT.

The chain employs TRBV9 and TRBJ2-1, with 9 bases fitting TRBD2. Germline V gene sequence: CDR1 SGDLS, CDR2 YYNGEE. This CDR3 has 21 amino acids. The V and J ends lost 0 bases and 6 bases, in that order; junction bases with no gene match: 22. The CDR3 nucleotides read TGTGCCAGCAGCGTAGAATTGGGGGGTAGCGGGAGAGACAGAGGGGCCAATGAGCAGTTCTTC. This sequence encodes CASSVELGGSGRDRGANEQFF.

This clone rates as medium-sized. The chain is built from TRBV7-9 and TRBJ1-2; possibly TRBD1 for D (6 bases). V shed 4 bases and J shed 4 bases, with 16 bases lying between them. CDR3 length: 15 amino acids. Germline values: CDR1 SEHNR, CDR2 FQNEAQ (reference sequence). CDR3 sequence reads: CASSSGGLGVYGYTF. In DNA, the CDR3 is TGTGCCAGCAGCTCGGGGGGGCTTGGTGTCTATGGCTACACCTTC.